Given below is one TCR beta chain in context. Its antigen is not known. The PCR employed 60 Vbeta primers together with 13 Jbeta primers. TCRdb keeps only in-frame clones here, not all; method: immunoSEQ multiplex PCR. Of 150,000 to 160,000 clones listed, 79% are singletons. These data come from a study of cytomegalovirus exposure and HLA in healthy donors. Study observations and caveats: When analyzed later, a missense DCLRE1C variant was found to be linked to TCR beta V- and J-gene trimming.

Donors consisted of healthy bone marrow donors. V dropped 4 bases and J dropped 0; count of bases not matched to a gene: 4. CDR1 is SEHNR, CDR2 FQNEAQ, per germline (reference sequence). CDR3 length: 15 residues. The chain joins TRBV7-9 to TRBJ1-1; 8 bases fit TRBD1. The source of this sequence is a man between 25 and 39 years old in good health and CMV-seropositive. What was sequenced was PBMCs. CDR3 coding DNA: TGTGCCAGCAGCTCAGGGACAGGAATGAACACTGAAGCTTTCTTT. It encodes CASSSGTGMNTEAFF.